This paragraph reports one T cell receptor (beta chain). The sample belongs to a study of identical twins. TCRdb processed the 5' RACE reads anew with MiXCR; each CDR3 protein has one entry. The sample yields 250,000 to 300,000 distinct CDR3 sequences, about 8% seen once. This same sample was also part of a study on yellow fever vaccine responses in identical twins.

The TCR comes from a woman under 30 in good health. The sequenced sample consisted of CD8+ T cells sorted from blood.

CDR3 DNA: TGTGCCAGCAGCGTTGGGGTGGCCTATGGCTACACCTTC. Encoded protein: CASSVGVAYGYTF. The chain has TRBV9 and TRBJ1-2; D is uncertain. The CDR3 has 13 residues. The germline V gene encodes CDR1 SGDLS and CDR2 YYNGEE. V gave up 2 bases and J gave up 4 bases, with 9 bases separating them.